This T cell receptor beta chain was retrieved from a study of PD-1 blockade in classical Hodgkin lymphoma. Study outcomes and limitations: Patients with a complete response exhibited baseline diversity comparable to newly diagnosed patients. Those starting nivolumab under 1 year post-ASCT were excluded.

Assay: immunoSEQ multiplex PCR; the TCRdb copy retains only in-frame clones and omits some. The profile shows roughly 7,500 clones, around four fifths of them singletons. The CDR3 covers 15 residues. V was cut by 4 bases and J by 3 bases, with 15 bases left in between. Germline loops: CDR1 SGHTA, CDR2 FQGNSA. Each patient relapsed following autologous stem cell transplantation, and prior brentuximab vedotin exposure differed. Details on this clone: Its antigen remains unidentified.

The clonotype originates from a human donor with classical Hodgkin lymphoma. The chain is built from TRBV7-2 and TRBJ2-5, with D perhaps matching TRBD1 or TRBD2 (6 bases each). Specimen: peripheral blood mononuclear cells (PBMCs), collected at baseline. As DNA, the CDR3 is TGTGCCAGCAGCTATCCGGGGGCAGGGGAAGAGACCCAGTACTTC. Residues: CASSYPGAGEETQYF.